The 27 T cell receptor beta chains given below trace back to one sample, sequenced in a study of OX40 agonist ivuxolimab in advanced cancers. Libraries were constructed by the immunoSEQ multiplex PCR assay. TCRdb mirrors the immuneACCESS table, restricted to in-frame sequences. Some clones are absent from its copies; in checked studies, under half trace to an unresolved V gene, and the reason for the others is unknown. The sample yields some 60,000 clones; more than 80% were counted once. Approximately 2% of the sample is taken by the ten largest. This sample comprised CD4+ or CD8+ T cells sorted from blood, obtained in a trial of the OX40 agonist ivuxolimab. All receptors come from an adult with an advanced solid tumor such as melanoma, head and neck, liver or kidney cancer.

The chain employs TRBV4-2 and TRBJ1-2; tentatively, D is TRBD1 (5 bases). With 5 bases removed from V and 5 bases from J, the gap between germline ends came to 12 bases. Germline loops: CDR1 LGHNA, CDR2 YNFKEQ. The CDR3 length is 13 residues. CDR3 amino acids: CASSLGQTYGYTF. CDR3 DNA sequence: TGTGCCAGCAGCTTGGGGCAGACTTATGGCTACACCTTC.

There are a few counts of this clone. The chain recombines TRBV13 with TRBJ2-3, with D possibly matching TRBD2 (6 bases). CDR1 PRHDT and CDR2 FYEKMQ come from the germline V gene (reference sequence). With 2 bases removed from V and 6 bases from J, the gap between germline ends came to 9 bases. The CDR3 totals 13 residues. CDR3 amino acids: CASSLPGSDTQYF. The CDR3 bases are TGTGCCAGCAGCTTACCCGGGAGCGATACGCAGTATTTT.

This chain uses TRBV2 with TRBJ2-7, with TRBD2 identical over 11 bases. J lost 6 bases, V lost 4 bases, and 5 bases had no gene match. The CDR3 spans 14 residues. The germline V gene encodes CDR1 SNHLY and CDR2 FYNNEI. The DNA of the CDR3 is TGTGCCAGCAGTGTACTAGCGGGAGAAGGCGAGCAGTACGTC. Protein product: CASSVLAGEGEQYV.

The chain is built from TRBV5-1 and TRBJ2-3; no definite D call. Germline lookup yields CDR1 SGHRS and CDR2 YFSETQ. V lost 4 bases to trimming and J lost 4 bases, with 13 bases between them. The CDR3 spans 14 residues. This CDR3 reads CASSKGQEADTQYF. CDR3 sequence (DNA): TGCGCCAGCAGCAAGGGCCAGGAAGCAGATACGCAGTATTTT.

This chain links TRBV29-1 with TRBJ1-1; 9 positions match TRBD1. The CDR3 is made up of 13 amino acids. Germline-derived CDR1 and CDR2 are SQVTM and ANQGSEA. After removal of 7 bases from V and 5 bases from J, the junction contained 8 bases not matched to a gene. The CDR3 DNA reads TGCAGCGCCGGGACAGGGATGGAAACTGAAGCTTTCTTT. This codes for CSAGTGMETEAFF.

J is TRBJ2-2 and V is TRBV9, with D possibly called TRBD1 or TRBD2 (7 bases each). Germline V gene data show CDR1 as SGDLS and CDR2 as YYNGEE. The V and J ends lost 3 bases and 5 bases respectively, with 14 bases between them. This CDR3 comprises 15 residues. The CDR3 region has the DNA TGTGCCAGCAGCGCTCCAGGGGGAGGGACCGGGGAGCTGTTTTTT. Protein sequence: CASSAPGGGTGELFF.

This sequence joins TRBV5-1 and TRBJ1-4; the match to TRBD1 covers 10 bases. Germline V lookup: CDR1 SGHRS, CDR2 YFSETQ. V trimming: 4 bases; J trimming: 1 base; junction bases outside the gene matches: 4. The CDR3 extends over 16 amino acids. This CDR3 reads CASSLGQGVTNEKLFF. DNA for the CDR3: TGCGCCAGCAGCCTCGGACAGGGGGTAACTAATGAAAAACTGTTTTTT.

This clone was detected only a few times. This chain links TRBV30 with TRBJ1-4; D remains ambiguous. This CDR3 contains 17 residues. Germline V gene data show CDR1 as GTSNPN and CDR2 as SVGIG (reference sequence). V was shortened by 0 bases and J by 2 bases, with 16 bases between the two germline ends. CDR3 sequence (DNA): TGTGCCTGGAGTGTAGGGCTCTATCGGACGACTAATGAAAAACTGTTTTTT. As protein: CAWSVGLYRTTNEKLFF.

The chain employs TRBV27 and TRBJ2-1; 8 nucleotides align to TRBD2. CDR1 and CDR2 (germline): MNHEY, SMNVEV (reference sequence). The CDR3 runs 17 residues. Trimming removed 1 base from V and 6 bases from J; junction bases left unmatched: 11. CDR3 in amino acids: CASSLLVREGLANEQFF. The CDR3 DNA reads TGTGCCAGCAGTTTATTAGTTCGGGAGGGCCTTGCCAATGAGCAGTTCTTC.

J is TRBJ1-1 and V is TRBV4-2, with 9 positions matching TRBD1. This CDR3 region has 15 residues. Germline assignment: CDR1 LGHNA and CDR2 YNFKEQ. V gave up 4 bases and J gave up 1 base; unmatched junction bases: 4. CDR3 nucleotides: TGTGCCAGCAGCCCTAACAGGGGGCCGAACACTGAAGCTTTCTTT. Residues: CASSPNRGPNTEAFF.

This clone was counted only a few times. The rearrangement joins TRBV7-9 to TRBJ2-1, with 8 nucleotides matching TRBD2. Germline-derived CDR1 and CDR2 are SEHNR and FQNEAQ (reference sequence). Trimming cost V 5 bases and J 4 bases; bases outside gene matches: 13. The CDR3 covers 17 residues. The CDR3 region has the DNA TGTGCCAGCAGCCGACCCCAGCGGGAGAGACCTTACAATGAGCAGTTCTTC. Protein: CASSRPQRERPYNEQFF. Filled out from reference TRBV7-9 and TRBJ2-1, the complete variable domain reads DTGVSQNPRHKITKRGQNVTFRCDPISEHNRLYWYRQTLGQGPEFLTYFQNEAQLEKSRLLSDRFSAERPKGSFSTLEIQRTEQGDSAMYLCASSRPQRERPYNEQFFGPGTRLTVL.

The J gene is TRBJ1-2, the V gene TRBV7-9; D perhaps matches TRBD1 (6 bases). The V and J ends lost 5 bases and 8 bases respectively, with 15 bases between them. CDR3 length: 13 amino acids. Germline V gene sequence: CDR1 SEHNR, CDR2 FQNEAQ (reference sequence). Here the CDR3 reads CASSVPTGNGYTF. CDR3 nucleotide sequence: TGTGCCAGCAGCGTCCCAACAGGGAACGGCTACACCTTC.

The rearrangement joins TRBV5-1 to TRBJ2-3, with a weak D call TRBD2 (5 bases). V was pared by 6 bases and J by 6 bases, with 20 bases between. Germline loops: CDR1 SGHRS, CDR2 YFSETQ. The CDR3 is made up of 15 amino acids. The CDR3 DNA is TGCGCCAGCAAATTTACACTGACGGGATGGGATACGCAGTATTTT. Translating it yields CASKFTLTGWDTQYF. The full variable domain, completed using reference TRBV5-1 and TRBJ2-3, is KAGVTQTPRYLIKTRGQQVTLSCSPISGHRSVSWYQQTPGQGLQFLFEYFSETQRNKGNFPGRFSGRQFSNSRSEMNVSTLELGDSALYLCASKFTLTGWDTQYFGPGTRLTVL.

This chain links TRBV14 with TRBJ2-1; 9 bases are a match to TRBD1. Looked up from germline, CDR1 is SGHDN and CDR2 is FVKESK. V gave up 2 bases and J gave up 10 bases; unmatched junction bases: 9. The CDR3 totals 15 residues. The CDR3 region has the DNA TGTGCCAGCAGCCAAACAGGGGGCGCCCCAGGGGAGCAGTTCTTC. Translation: CASSQTGGAPGEQFF.

CDR3 protein: CSVGAGDRGTGYTF. The CDR3 nucleotides are TGCAGCGTTGGAGCAGGCGACAGGGGGACTGGCTACACCTTC. The genes are TRBV29-1 and TRBJ1-2; TRBD1 agrees at 9 bases. Germline V gene data show CDR1 as SQVTM and CDR2 as ANQGSEA. This CDR3 is built from 14 residues. The V segment lost 4 bases and the J segment 7 bases; nucleotides outside the gene matches: 10.

V is TRBV4-2 and J is TRBJ1-1, with D possibly TRBD1 on 6 matching bases. This CDR3 contains 15 residues. Germline values: CDR1 LGHNA, CDR2 YNFKEQ. With 4 bases removed from V and 1 base from J, the gap between germline ends came to 13 bases. Here the CDR3 DNA reads TGTGCCAGCAGCCTAACCACGACAGGGAACACTGAAGCTTTCTTT. Protein product: CASSLTTTGNTEAFF.

The chain has TRBV5-1 and TRBJ2-2, with a possible D match to TRBD1 (7 bases). This CDR3 region has 15 residues. CDR1 is SGHRS and CDR2 is YFSETQ in the germline V gene. V shed 3 bases and J shed 7 bases, with 16 bases lying between them. The CDR3 region has the DNA TGCGCCAGCAGCTCCGGCCAGGGGGGTGGCGGGGAGCTGTTTTTT. This sequence encodes CASSSGQGGGGELFF.

This sequence joins TRBV5-1 and TRBJ2-1; D unresolved. CDR1 is SGHRS, CDR2 YFSETQ, per germline. The CDR3 totals 14 residues. Trimming stripped 1 base from V and 7 bases from J, with 12 bases between. The CDR3 DNA follows: TGCGCCAGCAGCTTGACTCAGCGCAAAAATGAGCAGTTCTTC. This encodes CASSLTQRKNEQFF.

This sequence joins TRBV15 and TRBJ1-3; no reliable D call. Germline V gene lookup returns CDR1 LNHNV and CDR2 YYDKDF (reference sequence). The CDR3 extends over 13 amino acids. The germline V and J ends were trimmed by 0 bases and 5 bases, with 5 bases remaining between them. The CDR3 loop is CATSRDRRNTIYF. CDR3 nucleotide sequence: TGTGCCACCAGCAGAGATCGCAGAAACACCATATATTTT.

This rearrangement joins TRBV5-8 to TRBJ1-4; the match to TRBD1 covers 8 bases. Germline CDR1 SGHTS, CDR2 YDEGEE. V lost 0 bases, J lost 8 bases, and 6 bases stayed unmatched. The CDR3 runs to 15 residues. This CDR3 reads CASSLGRQGREKLFF. The CDR3 nucleotides read TGTGCCAGCAGCTTGGGGCGACAGGGGAGGGAAAAACTGTTTTTT.

The rearrangement links TRBV7-6 to TRBJ1-6; D is unclear. Trimming removed 1 base at V and 5 bases at J, with 9 bases between. This CDR3 comprises 15 residues. Germline CDR1 is SGHVS and CDR2 is FNYEAQ. This CDR3 is CASSLEVQHNSPLHF. Written as DNA, the CDR3 is TGTGCCAGCAGCTTAGAGGTCCAGCATAATTCACCCCTCCACTTT.

The chain combines TRBV11-2 with TRBJ2-1; no definite D call. Germline CDR1 SGHAT, CDR2 FQNNGV. This CDR3 has 15 amino acids. Trimming cost V 2 bases and J 4 bases, with 12 bases left between them. DNA for the CDR3: TGTGCCAGCAGCTTATTCGCAGATGGATACAATGAGCAGTTCTTC. Its translation: CASSLFADGYNEQFF.

By sample share, this clone is medium-sized. The chain employs TRBV25-1 and TRBJ1-2; 8 nucleotides agree with TRBD1. CDR3 length: 12 amino acids. Germline V gene sequence: CDR1 MGHDK, CDR2 SYGVNS. J was trimmed by 3 bases and V by 8 bases; bases with no gene match: 2. DNA for the CDR3: TGTGCCAGCGGACAGGGCGACTATGGCTACACCTTC. Translated: CASGQGDYGYTF.

The chain has TRBV4-1 and TRBJ1-5; D not certain. The CDR3 spans 13 residues. CDR1 MGHRA and CDR2 YSYEKL come from the germline V gene. With 2 bases removed from V and 6 bases from J, the gap between germline ends came to 8 bases. The chain's CDR3 is CASSQYTGQPQHF. CDR3 DNA sequence: TGCGCCAGCAGCCAATACACGGGTCAGCCCCAGCATTTT.

The chain uses TRBV29-1 and TRBJ2-7, with D possibly matching TRBD2 (6 bases). The CDR3 contains 13 residues. The germline V gene encodes CDR1 SQVTM and CDR2 ANQGSEA. Trimming took off 7 bases at V and 7 bases at J, with 20 bases between the two ends. The CDR3 DNA reads TGCAGCGCAACCAGGGACTCTGGGGGGGAGCAGTACGTC. This encodes CSATRDSGGEQYV.

The chain carries TRBV2 and TRBJ1-2; 7 bases align to TRBD1. Germline V gives CDR1 SNHLY, CDR2 FYNNEI. The ends lost 5 bases at V and 6 bases at J; junction bases unmatched: 9. This CDR3 is built from 14 residues. This chain's CDR3 is CASSPQQGQDGYTF. The CDR3 bases are TGTGCCAGCAGTCCTCAACAGGGGCAGGATGGCTACACCTTC.

The chain recombines TRBV19 with TRBJ2-7, with TRBD2 identical over 14 bases. This CDR3 spans 15 amino acids. The germline CDR1 and CDR2 sequences are LNHDA and SQIVND (reference sequence). Losses at the gene ends were 3 bases for V and 4 bases for J; bases not matched to a gene: 2. The CDR3 here is CASSIGLAGGYEQYF. Here the CDR3 DNA reads TGTGCCAGTAGTATTGGACTAGCGGGAGGTTACGAGCAGTACTTC.